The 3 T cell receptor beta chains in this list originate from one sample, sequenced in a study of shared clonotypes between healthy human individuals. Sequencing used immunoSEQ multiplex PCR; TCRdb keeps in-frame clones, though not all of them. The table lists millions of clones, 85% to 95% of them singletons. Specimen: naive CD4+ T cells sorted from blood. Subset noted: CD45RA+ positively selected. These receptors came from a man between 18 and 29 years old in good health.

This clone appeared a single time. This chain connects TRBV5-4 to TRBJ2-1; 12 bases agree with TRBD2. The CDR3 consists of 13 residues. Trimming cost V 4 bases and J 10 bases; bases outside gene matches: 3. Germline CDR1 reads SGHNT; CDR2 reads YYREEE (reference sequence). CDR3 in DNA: TGTGCCAGCAGCATAGGACTAGCGGGGGAGCAGTTCTTC. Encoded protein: CASSIGLAGEQFF.

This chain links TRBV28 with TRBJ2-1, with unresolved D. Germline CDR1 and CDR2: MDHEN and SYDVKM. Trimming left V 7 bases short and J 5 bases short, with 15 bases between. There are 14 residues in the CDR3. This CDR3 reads CASTPLGANNEQFF. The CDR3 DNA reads TGTGCCAGCACCCCCCTCGGCGCCAACAATGAGCAGTTCTTC.

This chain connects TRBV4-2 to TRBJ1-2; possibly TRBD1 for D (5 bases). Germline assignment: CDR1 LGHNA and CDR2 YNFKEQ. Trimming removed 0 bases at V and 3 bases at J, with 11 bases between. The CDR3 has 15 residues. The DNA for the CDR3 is TGTGCCAGCAGCCAAGAGGCCAGGGAGGACTATGGCTACACCTTC. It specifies CASSQEAREDYGYTF.